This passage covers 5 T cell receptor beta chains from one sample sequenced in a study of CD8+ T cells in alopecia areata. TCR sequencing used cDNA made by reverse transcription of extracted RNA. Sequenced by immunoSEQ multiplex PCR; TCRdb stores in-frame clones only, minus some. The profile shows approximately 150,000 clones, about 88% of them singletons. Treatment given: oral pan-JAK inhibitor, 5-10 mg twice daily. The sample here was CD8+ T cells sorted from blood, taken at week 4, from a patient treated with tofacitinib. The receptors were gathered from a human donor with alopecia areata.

The CDR3 DNA follows: TGTGCCAGCAGTCCCCGACTAGCGTGGGGATTATACGAGCAGTACTTC. This gives the protein CASSPRLAWGLYEQYF. The V gene is TRBV27, the J gene TRBJ2-7, with 8 bases aligning to TRBD2. The junction had 13 bases not matched to a gene; V was cut back by 5 bases and J by 4 bases. The germline V gene encodes CDR1 MNHEY and CDR2 SMNVEV (reference sequence). The CDR3 totals 16 residues.

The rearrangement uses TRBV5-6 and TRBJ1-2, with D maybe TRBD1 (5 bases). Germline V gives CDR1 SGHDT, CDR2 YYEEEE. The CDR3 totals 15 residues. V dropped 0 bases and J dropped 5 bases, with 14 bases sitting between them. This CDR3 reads CASSLEAGSIYGYTF. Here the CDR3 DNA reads TGTGCCAGCAGCTTGGAGGCAGGGTCTATATATGGCTACACCTTC.

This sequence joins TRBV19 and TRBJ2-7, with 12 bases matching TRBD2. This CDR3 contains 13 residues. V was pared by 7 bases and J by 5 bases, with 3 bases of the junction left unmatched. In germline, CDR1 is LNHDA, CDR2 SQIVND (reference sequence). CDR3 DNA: TGTGCCAGTATGACTAGCGGGAGCCACGAGCAGTACTTC. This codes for CASMTSGSHEQYF.

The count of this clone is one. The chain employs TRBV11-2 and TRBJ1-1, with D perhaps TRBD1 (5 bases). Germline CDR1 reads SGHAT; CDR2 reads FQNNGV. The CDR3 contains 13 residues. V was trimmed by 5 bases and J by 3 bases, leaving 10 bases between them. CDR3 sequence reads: CASSPDRYTEAFF. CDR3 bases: TGTGCCAGCAGCCCTGACAGATACACTGAAGCTTTCTTT.

CDR3 in amino acids: CASSTGQIEAFF. The CDR3 bases are TGTGCCAGCAGTACCGGGCAGATTGAAGCTTTCTTT. This chain links TRBV25-1 with TRBJ1-1; D remains ambiguous. This CDR3 region has 12 residues. V was trimmed by 5 bases and J by 7 bases, leaving 11 bases between them. Germline lookup yields CDR1 MGHDK and CDR2 SYGVNS.